The entry below gives a single T cell receptor (beta chain) sequence along with its context. The data were taken from a study of chemoradiotherapy in HPV16-positive cancers. Measured with immunoSEQ multiplex PCR; TCRdb has only the in-frame clones, and not every one. The sample yields about 8,400 clones, around 79% seen once. This sample comprised tumor tissue, obtained from a patient who underwent chemoradiotherapy. The source of this sequence is a human donor with HPV-associated anogenital cancer.

The CDR3 loop is CASSITGALSNSPLHF. Written as DNA, the CDR3 is TGTGCCAGCAGCATTACAGGGGCCCTTAGTAATTCACCCCTCCACTTT. J is TRBJ1-6 and V is TRBV7-2; TRBD1 aligns across 7 bases. The CDR3 has 16 amino acids. Germline CDR1 SGHTA, CDR2 FQGNSA. V lost 5 bases to trimming and J lost 6 bases; unmatched junction nucleotides: 10.